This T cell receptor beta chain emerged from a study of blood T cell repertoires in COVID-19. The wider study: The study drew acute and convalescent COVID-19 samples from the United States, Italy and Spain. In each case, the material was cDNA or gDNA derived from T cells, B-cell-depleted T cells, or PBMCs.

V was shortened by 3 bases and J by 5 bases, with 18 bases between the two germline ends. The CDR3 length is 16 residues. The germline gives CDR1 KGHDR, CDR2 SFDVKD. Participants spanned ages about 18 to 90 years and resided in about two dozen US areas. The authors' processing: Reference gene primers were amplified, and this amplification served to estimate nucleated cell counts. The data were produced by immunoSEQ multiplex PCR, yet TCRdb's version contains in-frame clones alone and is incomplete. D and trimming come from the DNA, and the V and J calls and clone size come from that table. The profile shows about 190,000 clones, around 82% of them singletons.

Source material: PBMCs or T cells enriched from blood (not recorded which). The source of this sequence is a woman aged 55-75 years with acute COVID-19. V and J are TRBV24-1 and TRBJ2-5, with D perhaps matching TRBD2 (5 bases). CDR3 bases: TGTGCCACCAGTGATCCCTTCCGGGCCCGAGGGGAGACCCAGTACTTC. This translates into CATSDPFRARGETQYF.